The sequence of this T cell receptor beta chain was determined in a study of OX40 agonist ivuxolimab in advanced cancers. At the level of the study: Dose-escalation cases comprised hepatocellular carcinoma, melanoma, renal cell or head and neck cancer. In three patients, partial responses were observed, one with hepatocellular carcinoma and two with cutaneous melanoma. Past anti-PD-1, anti-PD-L1 or anti-CTLA-4 therapy was accepted, and 40% had received some.

Overall study results and limits: In a subset of nonresponders, normalized T-cell clonal expansion was also low.

This clone occurred a few times. As yet, its antigen is unknown. Method: immunoSEQ multiplex PCR; TCRdb's copy keeps in-frame clones and lacks some. Of around 84,000 clones listed, around 80% are singletons. Looked up from germline, CDR1 is MNHNS and CDR2 is SASEGT. CDR3 length: 14 amino acids. With 7 bases removed from V and 6 bases from J, the gap between germline ends came to 16 bases. The receptor comes from an adult with an advanced solid tumor such as melanoma, head and neck, liver or kidney cancer. The material sequenced was CD4+ or CD8+ T cells sorted from blood, taken in a trial of the OX40 agonist ivuxolimab. The chain employs TRBV6-1 and TRBJ1-5; no clear D gene. CDR3: CASNGVAWGQPQHF. CDR3 DNA: TGTGCCAGCAACGGGGTGGCATGGGGTCAGCCCCAGCATTTT.